These 28 T cell receptor beta chains were all obtained from the same sample, sequenced in a study of early T cells in non-severe SARS-CoV-2 infection. TCRdb processed the 5' RACE reads anew with MiXCR; each CDR3 protein has one entry. Among over 75,000 distinct CDR3 sequences listed, 14% to 15% were seen once. The sequenced sample consisted of whole blood. The receptors were gathered from an adult who was a healthcare worker with PCR-confirmed SARS-CoV-2 infection or an uninfected control (not recorded which).

CDR3 sequence (DNA): TGTGCCAGCAGCTACCAGGGTGCAGATACGCAGTATTTT. This codes for CASSYQGADTQYF. The chain carries TRBV28 and TRBJ2-3, with a possible D match to TRBD1 (5 bases). The CDR3 extends over 13 amino acids. Germline V gene data show CDR1 as MDHEN and CDR2 as SYDVKM. V shed 6 bases and J shed 4 bases, with 11 bases lying between them.

V and J are TRBV6-2 or TRBV6-3 and TRBJ2-4; D remains unclear. Germline CDR1 MNHEY, CDR2 SVGEGT. V gave up 8 bases and J gave up 0 bases, with 8 bases separating them. The CDR3 sequence is 13 residues long. CDR3 protein: CASRELAKNIQYF. CDR3 bases: TGTGCCAGCCGTGAGCTAGCCAAAAACATTCAGTACTTC.

This clonotype was observed at least ten times. The rearrangement uses TRBV7-9 and TRBJ2-2; D not resolved. V was cut by 5 bases and J by 5 bases, with 9 bases left in between. This CDR3 comprises 13 residues. Germline CDR1 SEHNR, CDR2 FQNEAQ (reference sequence). CDR3 in DNA: TGTGCCAGCAGCCGGGCAACAACCGGGGAGCTGTTTTTT. This translates into CASSRATTGELFF.

This clonotype appeared a few times. The chain links TRBV2 to TRBJ2-1; no definite D call. This CDR3 is built from 9 residues. Germline values: CDR1 SNHLY, CDR2 FYNNEI. Between the trimmed V and J ends, which lost 9 bases and 12 bases, there was a span of 9 bases. In DNA, the CDR3 is TGTGCCAGGGGCCCAGGGCAGTTCTTC. It codes for CARGPGQFF.

Only a few counts were recorded for this clonotype. V and J are TRBV27 and TRBJ1-5; D may be TRBD1 (6 bases). This CDR3 has 14 residues. CDR1 and CDR2 (germline): MNHEY, SMNVEV (reference sequence). Trimming shortened V by 6 bases and J by 6 bases, and 15 bases separated the two germline ends. The CDR3, as DNA: TGTGCCAGCAGCTCATTGGCGACAGGTCAGCCCCAGCATTTT. Amino acid sequence: CASSSLATGQPQHF.

The rearrangement joins TRBV6-5 to TRBJ1-2; 8 bases map to TRBD1. The CDR3 has 17 amino acids. Trimming at V came to 5 bases and at J to 4 bases, leaving 15 bases not matched to a gene. Germline V gene data show CDR1 as MNHEY and CDR2 as SVGAGI. DNA for the CDR3: TGTGCCAGCAGTGACCGGGACAGGAAATATCGGGGCTATGGCTACACCTTC. It encodes CASSDRDRKYRGYGYTF.

This clonotype was seen once. CDR3 bases: TGTGCCAGCAGTTACTCGGCGGGGAATGAGCAGTTCTTC. Translation gives CASSYSAGNEQFF. V usage is TRBV6-2 or TRBV6-3 and J usage is TRBJ2-1; a weak D match, TRBD2 (6 bases). Germline CDR1 and CDR2: MNHEY and SVGEGT. This CDR3 is built from 13 residues. V was shortened by 0 bases and J by 7 bases, with 7 bases between the two germline ends.

This clonotype was observed a handful of times. This chain uses TRBV4-1 with TRBJ2-1; 8 bases align to TRBD1. V gave up 6 bases and J gave up 8 bases; unmatched junction bases: 6. The germline CDR1 and CDR2 sequences are MGHRA and YSYEKL. This CDR3 contains 13 residues. CDR3 protein: CASRKTGEDEQFF. CDR3 DNA sequence: TGCGCCAGCAGGAAGACAGGGGAGGATGAGCAGTTCTTC.

The chain has TRBV12-3 or TRBV12-4 and TRBJ1-5; D is unresolved. Deletions cut 4 bases from V and 7 bases from J, with 14 bases between. This CDR3 has 14 amino acids. The CDR3 sequence is CASSSTLGSQPQHF. The CDR3 bases are TGTGCCAGCAGTTCTACCCTGGGGTCCCAGCCCCAGCATTTT.

This clonotype was seen ten or more times. CDR3 DNA: TGTGCCAGCAGCTCCAACACGGGGGAGGCTTTCTTT. Translation gives CASSSNTGEAFF. This sequence joins TRBV11-2 and TRBJ1-1; D perhaps matches TRBD1 (5 bases). This CDR3 has 12 residues. V lost 4 bases and J 11 bases, leaving 14 bases between the germline ends. CDR1 and CDR2 (germline): SGHAT, FQNNGV.

This clonotype was seen a handful of times. The chain recombines TRBV7-9 with TRBJ2-7; weak D call: TRBD1 (5 bases). The CDR3 spans 12 residues. Trimming took 4 bases from V and 3 from J, leaving 7 bases between them. Germline V CDR1 and CDR2: SEHNR, FQNEAQ (reference sequence). This chain's CDR3 is CASSSDIYEQYF. The CDR3 DNA reads TGTGCCAGCAGCTCGGACATCTACGAGCAGTACTTC. Supplemented by reference TRBV7-9 and TRBJ2-7, the full variable domain reads DTGVSQNPRHKITKRGQNVTFRCDPISEHNRLYWYRQTLGQGPEFLTYFQNEAQLEKSRLLSDRFSAERPKGSFSTLEIQRTEQGDSAMYLCASSSDIYEQYFGPGTRLTVT.

This clonotype has just a few counts. The chain combines TRBV6-1 with TRBJ2-3; the D is unclear. Germline V lookup: CDR1 MNHNS, CDR2 SASEGT. V lost 6 bases to trimming and J lost 0 bases, with 13 bases between them. This CDR3 comprises 15 residues. CDR3 region: CASRPQVVSTDTQYF. DNA for the CDR3: TGTGCCAGCAGGCCACAAGTAGTTAGCACAGATACGCAGTATTTT.

This rearrangement joins TRBV28 to TRBJ2-1, with D maybe TRBD1 (6 bases). CDR1 and CDR2 (germline): MDHEN, SYDVKM. The CDR3 has 13 residues. The germline V and J ends were trimmed by 5 bases and 16 bases, with 21 bases remaining between them. This CDR3 is CASSPPHVGGPFF. The CDR3 nucleotides are TGTGCCAGCAGTCCCCCCCATGTAGGGGGTCCATTCTTC.

The chain combines TRBV29-1 with TRBJ1-1, with no clear D. V lost 4 bases to trimming and J lost 4 bases, with 7 bases between them. This CDR3 is 11 amino acids long. Looked up from germline, CDR1 is SQVTM and CDR2 is ANQGSEA. CDR3 DNA: TGCAGCGTTGGATCCCCCACTGAAGCTTTCTTT. Translating it yields CSVGSPTEAFF. Together with reference TRBV29-1 and TRBJ1-1, the CDR3 gives the full variable domain: SAVISQKPSRDICQRGTSLTIQCQVDSQVTMMFWYRQQPGQSLTLIATANQGSEATYESGFVIDKFPISRPNLTFSTLTVSNMSPEDSSIYLCSVGSPTEAFFGQGTRLTVV.

The chain combines TRBV9 with TRBJ2-2, with D possibly matching TRBD1 (5 bases). The CDR3 spans 14 residues. Between the trimmed V and J ends, which lost 0 bases and 9 bases, there was a span of 12 bases. Germline CDR1 reads SGDLS; CDR2 reads YYNGEE. In nucleotides, the CDR3 is TGTGCCAGCAGCGTAGCCGGACACTACCGGGAGCTGTTTTTT. The encoded protein is CASSVAGHYRELFF.

V gene TRBV6-5 combines with J gene TRBJ1-1; 8 bases map to TRBD1. Trimming cost V 2 bases and J 11 bases; bases outside gene matches: 7. Germline V gene sequence: CDR1 MNHEY, CDR2 SVGAGI. The CDR3 extends over 13 amino acids. The CDR3 reads CASSYDRGGEAFF. DNA for the CDR3: TGTGCCAGCAGTTACGACAGGGGAGGAGAGGCTTTCTTT.

This sequence joins TRBV7-9 and TRBJ1-1; the D gene is possibly TRBD1 (6 bases). V was trimmed by 1 base and J by 2 bases, leaving 11 bases between them. Germline lookup yields CDR1 SEHNR and CDR2 FQNEAQ (reference sequence). CDR3 length equals 15 residues. In DNA, the CDR3 is TGTGCCAGCAGCTTAGGTGAGGGGGGAAACACTGAAGCTTTCTTT. It yields the protein CASSLGEGGNTEAFF.

This clonotype was seen repeatedly, ten times or more. The chain links TRBV11-2 to TRBJ2-6; TRBD1 is a possible D gene (5 bases). This CDR3 contains 16 residues. Germline CDR1 is SGHAT and CDR2 is FQNNGV. V shed 2 bases and J shed 0 bases, with 8 bases lying between them. CDR3 loop: CASSLRQHSGANVLTF. CDR3 DNA sequence: TGTGCCAGCAGCTTAAGACAGCACTCTGGGGCCAACGTCCTGACTTTC.

The CDR3 DNA follows: TGTGCCAGCAGCGGGGGACCGTTCTCCTACGAGCAGTACTTC. As protein: CASSGGPFSYEQYF. This chain connects TRBV9 to TRBJ2-7; possibly TRBD1 or TRBD2 for D (5 bases each). V was pared by 3 bases and J by 0 bases, with 10 bases between. This CDR3 is built from 14 residues. Germline V gene data show CDR1 as SGDLS and CDR2 as YYNGEE.

This clonotype was seen more than once but under ten times. The genes are TRBV28 and TRBJ2-7, with D possibly matching TRBD2 (6 bases). V lost 5 bases to trimming and J lost 8 bases, with 13 bases between them. This CDR3 contains 12 residues. Germline assignment: CDR1 MDHEN and CDR2 SYDVKM. The CDR3 sequence: CASSPRDLQQYF. The CDR3 DNA follows: TGTGCCAGCAGTCCCCGGGACTTACAGCAGTACTTC.

This clonotype appeared a few times. The chain recombines TRBV20-1 with TRBJ2-7; 10 nucleotides match TRBD1. After removal of 6 bases from V and 5 bases from J, the junction contained 13 bases not matched to a gene. The CDR3 covers 15 residues. From germline, CDR1 is DFQATT and CDR2 SNEGSKA (reference sequence). As DNA, the CDR3 is TGCAGTGCCCCTGCGGGACAGGGGATCCTGGACGAGCAGTACTTC. Amino acids: CSAPAGQGILDEQYF.

The chain recombines TRBV12-3 or TRBV12-4 with TRBJ1-5; D not certain. V was trimmed by 6 bases and J by 1 base, leaving 16 bases between them. This CDR3 has 16 amino acids. Here the CDR3 DNA reads TGTGCCAGCAGCCGCAGACCGGGTCCCAGCAATCAGCCCCAGCATTTT. This gives the protein CASSRRPGPSNQPQHF.

V usage is TRBV29-1 and J usage is TRBJ1-1, with D hard to call. Germline V gene sequence: CDR1 SQVTM, CDR2 ANQGSEA. V lost 8 bases to trimming and J lost 3 bases, with 13 bases between them. This CDR3 contains 12 residues. The CDR3 region is CSSRTADTEAFF. CDR3 bases: TGCAGCTCTCGGACGGCGGACACTGAAGCTTTCTTT.

This clonotype was seen repeatedly, ten times or more. The chain joins TRBV5-1 to TRBJ1-1; TRBD1 matches 8 bases. The J segment lost 5 bases and the V segment lost 1 base, leaving 1 base of the junction unmatched. Germline lookup yields CDR1 SGHRS and CDR2 YFSETQ. This CDR3 is 13 amino acids long. Here the CDR3 reads CASSLQGATEAFF. DNA for the CDR3: TGCGCCAGCAGCTTGCAGGGGGCGACTGAAGCTTTCTTT.

This clonotype has a count of ten or more. This chain uses TRBV15 with TRBJ2-1, with D maybe TRBD2 (6 bases). The germline gives CDR1 LNHNV, CDR2 YYDKDF (reference sequence). The CDR3 runs to 15 residues. Trimming stripped 0 bases from V and 5 bases from J, with 11 bases between. The CDR3: CATSRERGFHNEQFF. CDR3 DNA sequence: TGTGCCACCAGCAGAGAGCGGGGTTTTCACAATGAGCAGTTCTTC.

This clonotype was counted many times. DNA of the CDR3: TGCAGTGCTACCGGGACCGAGGCATTTCAAGATTACTTC. Translation gives CSATGTEAFQDYF. The chain carries TRBV20-1 and TRBJ2-7; either TRBD1 or TRBD2 may fit D (5 bases each). This CDR3 has 13 amino acids. The V end lost 4 bases, the J end lost 13 bases, and 23 bases lay between the germline ends. Germline V lookup: CDR1 DFQATT, CDR2 SNEGSKA (reference sequence).

The chain couples TRBV12-3 or TRBV12-4 to TRBJ2-4, with a tentative D call TRBD2 (5 bases). The CDR3 totals 13 residues. V was pared by 1 base and J by 9 bases, with 10 bases between. Here the CDR3 DNA reads TGTGCCAGCAGTTTAGGAGGGTACGGCATTCAGTACTTC. Translating gives CASSLGGYGIQYF.

This clonotype was detected many times. The chain joins TRBV3-1 to TRBJ2-5; no firm D call. The CDR3 totals 12 residues. The V gene's germline CDR1 is LGHDT and CDR2 YNNKEL (reference sequence). With 8 bases removed from V and 5 bases from J, the gap between germline ends came to 12 bases. CDR3 bases: TGTGCCAGCGGTGGGCGCGCGGAGACCCAGTACTTC. As protein: CASGGRAETQYF.